This T cell receptor beta chain came from a study of blood T cell repertoires in COVID-19. The CDR3 sequence is 13 residues long. The V end lost 6 bases, the J end lost 7 bases, and 15 bases lay between the germline ends. Germline V lookup: CDR1 LNHDA, CDR2 SQIVND (reference sequence). Sequenced by immunoSEQ multiplex PCR; TCRdb stores in-frame clones only, minus some. Found here are just over 300,000 clones, 80% to 90% of them singletons; the top ten hold 4% to 5%. This clone was seen more than once but under ten times. This TCR derives from a man in his thirties or forties who had recovered from COVID-19. The chain joins TRBV19 to TRBJ1-1; D gene unclear. The material sequenced was PBMCs or T cells enriched from blood (not recorded which). CDR3: CASSLGGRGEAFF. CDR3 nucleotides: TGTGCCAGTAGCTTGGGAGGCCGAGGTGAAGCTTTCTTT.